Each of the 11 T cell receptor beta chains below was sequenced from the same sample in a study of identical twins. TCRdb redid the calling of the 5' RACE reads with MiXCR, one entry per CDR3 protein. The table has 450,000 to 600,000 distinct CDR3 sequences, 20% to 25% seen once. This sample also appeared in a second study, on yellow fever vaccine responses in identical twins.

Material for sequencing was CD4+ T cells sorted from blood. Receptor source: a woman under 30 in good health.

This clonotype was recorded a few times. The genes are TRBV10-3 and TRBJ2-3; 9 bases align to TRBD1. V lost 7 bases and J lost 4; bases outside the gene matches: 3. CDR3 length: 13 residues. The germline CDR1 and CDR2 sequences are ENHRY and SYGVKD. CDR3 loop: CAITGQGSDTQYF. The DNA of the CDR3 is TGTGCCATCACGGGACAGGGCTCAGATACGCAGTATTTT.

CDR3 sequence (DNA): TGTGCCAGTACCCCCGAGGGGAGAATGAACACTGAAGCTTTCTTT. It yields the protein CASTPEGRMNTEAFF. This chain uses TRBV19 with TRBJ1-1; D may be TRBD1 (5 bases). V was cut by 7 bases and J by 0 bases, with 15 bases left in between. Germline assignment: CDR1 LNHDA and CDR2 SQIVND (reference sequence). This CDR3 region has 15 residues.

The rearrangement links TRBV5-1 to TRBJ2-5, with TRBD1 identical over 9 bases. V was pared by 7 bases and J by 3 bases, with 7 bases of the junction left unmatched. Germline CDR1 SGHRS, CDR2 YFSETQ. The CDR3 is made up of 14 amino acids. The CDR3 loop is CASEPGQGEETQYF. The CDR3 nucleotides are TGCGCCAGCGAACCGGGACAGGGAGAAGAGACCCAGTACTTC.

The chain is built from TRBV11-1 and TRBJ2-1; D unclear. The germline gives CDR1 SGHAT, CDR2 FQDESV (reference sequence). This CDR3 comprises 16 residues. The V and J ends lost 1 base and 1 base respectively, with 11 bases between them. CDR3 sequence reads: CASSLEGPSSYNEQFF. DNA for the CDR3: TGTGCCAGCAGCTTAGAAGGTCCCTCATCCTACAATGAGCAGTTCTTC.

This chain's CDR3 is CSVVSWPTYEQYF. As DNA, the CDR3 is TGCAGCGTTGTCTCGTGGCCCACCTACGAGCAGTACTTC. The V and J genes are TRBV29-1 and TRBJ2-7; no reliable D call. In germline, CDR1 is SQVTM, CDR2 ANQGSEA. The CDR3 has 13 residues. With 4 bases removed from V and 2 bases from J, the gap between germline ends came to 12 bases.

This clonotype has a handful of counts. V and J are TRBV29-1 and TRBJ1-1, with 7 bases fitting TRBD1. CDR1 SQVTM and CDR2 ANQGSEA come from the germline V gene. V gave up 4 bases and J gave up 4 bases; unmatched junction bases: 12. This CDR3 contains 15 residues. In DNA, the CDR3 is TGCAGCGTTGTGCGGGACAGATGGAGAAGCACTGAAGCTTTCTTT. The encoded protein is CSVVRDRWRSTEAFF.

This clonotype was seen more than once but under ten times. The genes are TRBV11-2 and TRBJ1-1, with TRBD1 matching 7 bases. With 5 bases clipped from V and 4 bases from J, the junction kept 7 bases outside the gene matches. Germline assignment: CDR1 SGHAT and CDR2 FQNNGV. This CDR3 comprises 14 residues. For the CDR3, the DNA is TGTGCCAGCAGCAACGTCAGGGGGGGCACTGAAGCTTTCTTT. It codes for CASSNVRGGTEAFF.

This sequence joins TRBV12-3 or TRBV12-4 and TRBJ1-2; the D is unclear. The ends were cut back, 6 bases at V and 4 bases at J, with 12 bases in the middle. The CDR3 has 13 residues. The CDR3 protein is CASSPQDGYGYTF. CDR3 DNA: TGTGCCAGCAGCCCTCAAGACGGCTATGGCTACACCTTC.

This clonotype was seen a handful of times. The rearrangement uses TRBV20-1 and TRBJ1-2; tentative D call: TRBD1 (6 bases). V shed 5 bases and J shed 3 bases, with 13 bases lying between them. In germline, CDR1 is DFQATT, CDR2 SNEGSKA (reference sequence). There are 13 residues in the CDR3. In DNA form, the CDR3 reads TGCAGTGCTGAAGGGGGTTGGGACTATGGCTACACCTTC. This translates into CSAEGGWDYGYTF.

This chain connects TRBV12-3 or TRBV12-4 to TRBJ2-5; tentatively, D is TRBD1 (5 bases). V dropped 3 bases and J dropped 4 bases, with 9 bases sitting between them. There are 13 residues in the CDR3. This CDR3 is CASSFVGRETQYF. The CDR3 region has the DNA TGTGCCAGCAGTTTTGTGGGGCGAGAGACCCAGTACTTC.

The CDR3 DNA is TGCAGTGCTGGGCCGAGTGTAGTGAATGAGCAGTTCTTC. This encodes CSAGPSVVNEQFF. J is TRBJ2-1 and V is TRBV20-1; D is unresolved. Germline V CDR1 and CDR2: DFQATT, SNEGSKA (reference sequence). The CDR3 covers 13 residues. V lost 5 bases, J lost 7 bases, and 15 bases lay in between.